A single sample gave rise to the 7 T cell receptor beta chains below, sequenced in a study of lymphopenia after photon versus proton radiotherapy. Profiled with immunoSEQ multiplex PCR; TCRdb holds only in-frame clones, not every one. The table has about 53,000 clones, more than 70% seen once. Sequencing was performed on peripheral blood, taken from a patient treated with photon-based radiotherapy. Receptors originate from a man between 50 and 59 years old with gastric cancer.

The chain combines TRBV6-1 with TRBJ1-2, with 7 bases lining up with TRBD1. Germline CDR1 MNHNS, CDR2 SASEGT. The CDR3 totals 14 residues. Trimming at V came to 6 bases and at J to 0 bases, leaving 4 bases not matched to a gene. CDR3 region: CASSADRANYGYTF. DNA of the CDR3: TGTGCCAGCAGCGCAGACAGGGCTAACTATGGCTACACCTTC.

This rearrangement joins TRBV6-1 to TRBJ1-1, with D possibly TRBD1 on 6 matching bases. CDR1 and CDR2 (germline): MNHNS, SASEGT. The V and J ends lost 6 bases and 1 base respectively, with 9 bases between them. The CDR3 is made up of 13 amino acids. CDR3 sequence: CASSGGQNTEAFF. CDR3 nucleotide sequence: TGTGCCAGCAGCGGGGGACAGAACACTGAAGCTTTCTTT.

The rearrangement uses TRBV15 and TRBJ1-2; D may be TRBD1 (5 bases). This CDR3 has 12 residues. Germline loops: CDR1 LNHNV, CDR2 YYDKDF (reference sequence). The ends were cut back, 3 bases at V and 4 bases at J, with 6 bases in the middle. DNA for the CDR3: TGTGCCACCAGCAGTGGGGGCTATGGCTACACCTTC. This gives the protein CATSSGGYGYTF. Variable domain in full (rest from reference TRBV15 and TRBJ1-2): DAMVIQNPRYQVTQFGKPVTLSCSQTLNHNVMYWYQQKSSQAPKLLFHYYDKDFNNEADTPDNFQSRRPNTSFCFLDIRSPGLGDTAMYLCATSSGGYGYTFGSGTRLTVV.

The gene calls are TRBV30 and TRBJ2-1, with 11 bases matching TRBD2. The CDR3 totals 15 residues. Per the germline V gene, CDR1 is GTSNPN and CDR2 is SVGIG (reference sequence). V lost 2 bases, J lost 5 bases, and 5 bases stayed unmatched. DNA for the CDR3: TGTGCCTGGAGTAGGGGACTAGCGGAGAACAATGAGCAGTTCTTC. Its translation is CAWSRGLAENNEQFF.

The gene calls are TRBV7-7 and TRBJ2-1; 11 bases align to TRBD2. The CDR3 length is 16 residues. Germline lookup yields CDR1 SSHAT and CDR2 FNYEAQ (reference sequence). V was pared by 2 bases and J by 4 bases, with 4 bases of the junction left unmatched. CDR3: CASSLSGTSGYNEQFF. DNA for the CDR3: TGTGCCAGCAGCTTATCAGGGACTAGCGGTTACAATGAGCAGTTCTTC.

With regard to this clone: Other nucleotide sequences in the sample specify the same CDR3. The gene calls are TRBV11-2 and TRBJ1-2, with D possibly TRBD1 on 6 matching bases. V lost 1 base and J 6 bases, leaving 12 bases between the germline ends. Germline lookup yields CDR1 SGHAT and CDR2 FQNNGV. The CDR3 has 14 residues. The CDR3 nucleotides are TGTGCCAGCAGCTTAGTAAACAGGGAAGATGGCTACACCTTC. Translation gives CASSLVNREDGYTF.

The chain is built from TRBV7-2 and TRBJ2-5, with 7 bases lining up with TRBD1. The CDR3 covers 14 residues. Germline CDR1 reads SGHTA; CDR2 reads FQGNSA. Trimming cost V 5 bases and J 5 bases; bases outside gene matches: 8. The chain's CDR3 is CASSPGQVGETQYF. The CDR3 DNA sequence: TGTGCCAGCAGCCCCGGACAGGTTGGGGAGACCCAGTACTTC.